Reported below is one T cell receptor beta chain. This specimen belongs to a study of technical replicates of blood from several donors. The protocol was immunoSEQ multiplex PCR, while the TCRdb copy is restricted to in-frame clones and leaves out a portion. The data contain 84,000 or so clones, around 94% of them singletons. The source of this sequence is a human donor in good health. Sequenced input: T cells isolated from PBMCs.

DNA for the CDR3: TGTGCCAGCAGTGGGGCAGGGGGCGGGTCTCAGCCCCAGCATTTT. This translates into CASSGAGGGSQPQHF. The chain has TRBV28 and TRBJ1-5, with 8 bases fitting TRBD1. There are 15 residues in the CDR3. CDR1 MDHEN and CDR2 SYDVKM come from the germline V gene. Unmatched junction bases numbered 9, after V lost 5 bases and J lost 6 bases.